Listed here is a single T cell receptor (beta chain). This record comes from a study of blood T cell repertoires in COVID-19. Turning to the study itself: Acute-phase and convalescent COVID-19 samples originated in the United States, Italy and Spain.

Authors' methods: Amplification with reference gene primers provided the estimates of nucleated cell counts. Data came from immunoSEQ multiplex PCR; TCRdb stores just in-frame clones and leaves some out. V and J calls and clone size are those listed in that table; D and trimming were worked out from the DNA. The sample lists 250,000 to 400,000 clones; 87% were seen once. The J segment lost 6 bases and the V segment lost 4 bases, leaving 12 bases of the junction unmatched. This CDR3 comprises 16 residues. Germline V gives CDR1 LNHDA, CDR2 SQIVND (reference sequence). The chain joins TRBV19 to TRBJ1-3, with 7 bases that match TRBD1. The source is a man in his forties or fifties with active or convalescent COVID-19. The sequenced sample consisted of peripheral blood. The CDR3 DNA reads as TGTGCCAGTAGTAGCGCCCTTACAGGGGTAGAAAACACCATATATTTT. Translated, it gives CASSSALTGVENTIYF.